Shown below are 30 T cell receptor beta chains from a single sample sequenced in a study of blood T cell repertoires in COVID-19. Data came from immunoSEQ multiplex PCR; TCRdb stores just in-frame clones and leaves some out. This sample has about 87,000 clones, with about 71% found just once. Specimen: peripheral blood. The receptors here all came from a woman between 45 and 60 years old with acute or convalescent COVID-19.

Written as DNA, the CDR3 is TGTGCCAGCAGCTTAGATTCCCTTCGTTCTAGCGGGAGCACAGATACGCAGTATTTT. Translating it yields CASSLDSLRSSGSTDTQYF. The J gene is TRBJ2-3, the V gene TRBV11-2; 8 nucleotides agree with TRBD2. The CDR3 contains 19 residues. V gave up 0 bases and J gave up 0 bases; unmatched junction bases: 11. The germline gives CDR1 SGHAT, CDR2 FQNNGV.

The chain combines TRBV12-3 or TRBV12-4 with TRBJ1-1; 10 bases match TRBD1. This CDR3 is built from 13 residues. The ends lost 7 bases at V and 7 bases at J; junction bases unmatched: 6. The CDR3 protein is CASTPTGGLEAFF. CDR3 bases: TGTGCCAGCACCCCGACAGGGGGCCTTGAAGCTTTCTTT.

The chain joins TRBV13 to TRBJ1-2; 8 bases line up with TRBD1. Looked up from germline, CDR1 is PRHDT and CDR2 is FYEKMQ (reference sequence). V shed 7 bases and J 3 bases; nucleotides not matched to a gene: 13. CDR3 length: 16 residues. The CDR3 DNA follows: TGTGCCAGCACCACTAGGGAACAGGGGGGTTACTATGGCTACACCTTC. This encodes CASTTREQGGYYGYTF.

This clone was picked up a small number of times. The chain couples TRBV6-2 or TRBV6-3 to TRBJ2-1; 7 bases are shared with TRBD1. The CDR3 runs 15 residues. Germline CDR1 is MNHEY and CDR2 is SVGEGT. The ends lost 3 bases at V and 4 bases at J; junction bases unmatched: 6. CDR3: CASSYESTGYNEQFF. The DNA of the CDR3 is TGTGCCAGCAGTTATGAGTCGACAGGGTACAATGAGCAGTTCTTC.

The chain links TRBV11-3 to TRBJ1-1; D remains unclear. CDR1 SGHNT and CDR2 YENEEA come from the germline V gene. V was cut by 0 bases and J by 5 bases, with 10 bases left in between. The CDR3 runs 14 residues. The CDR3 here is CASSLDGQATEAFF. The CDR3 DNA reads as TGTGCCAGCAGCTTAGATGGGCAGGCAACTGAAGCTTTCTTT.

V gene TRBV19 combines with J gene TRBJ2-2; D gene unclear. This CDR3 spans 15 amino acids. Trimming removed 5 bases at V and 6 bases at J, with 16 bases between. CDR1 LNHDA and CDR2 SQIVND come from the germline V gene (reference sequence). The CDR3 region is CASSVMAGYPGELFF. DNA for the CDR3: TGTGCCAGTAGTGTGATGGCAGGCTATCCCGGGGAGCTGTTTTTT.

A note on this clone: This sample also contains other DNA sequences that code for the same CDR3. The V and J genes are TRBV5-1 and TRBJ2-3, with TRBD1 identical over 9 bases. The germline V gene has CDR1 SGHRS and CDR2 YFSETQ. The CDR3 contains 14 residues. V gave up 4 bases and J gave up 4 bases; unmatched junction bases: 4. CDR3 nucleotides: TGCGCCAGCAGCCTGGGACAGGGAGCAGATACGCAGTATTTT. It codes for CASSLGQGADTQYF.

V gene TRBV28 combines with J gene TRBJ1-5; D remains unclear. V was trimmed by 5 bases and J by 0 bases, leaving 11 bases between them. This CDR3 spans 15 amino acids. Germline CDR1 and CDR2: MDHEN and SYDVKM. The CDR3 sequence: CASSRPHSSNQPQHF. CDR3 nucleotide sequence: TGTGCCAGCAGTAGGCCCCACAGTAGCAATCAGCCCCAGCATTTT.

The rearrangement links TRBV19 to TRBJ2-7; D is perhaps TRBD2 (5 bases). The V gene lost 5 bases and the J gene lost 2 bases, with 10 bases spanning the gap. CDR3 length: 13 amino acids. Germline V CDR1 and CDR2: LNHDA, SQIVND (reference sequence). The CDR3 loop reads CASSAGVTYEQYF. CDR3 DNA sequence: TGTGCCAGTAGTGCCGGGGTAACCTACGAGCAGTACTTC.

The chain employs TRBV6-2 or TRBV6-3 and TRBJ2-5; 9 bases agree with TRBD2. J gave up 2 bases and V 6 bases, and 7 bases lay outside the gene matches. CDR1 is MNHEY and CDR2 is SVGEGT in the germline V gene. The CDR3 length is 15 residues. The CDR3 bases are TGTGCCAGCAGCTCAGCGGGGGGTTTACAAGAGACCCAGTACTTC. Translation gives CASSSAGGLQETQYF.

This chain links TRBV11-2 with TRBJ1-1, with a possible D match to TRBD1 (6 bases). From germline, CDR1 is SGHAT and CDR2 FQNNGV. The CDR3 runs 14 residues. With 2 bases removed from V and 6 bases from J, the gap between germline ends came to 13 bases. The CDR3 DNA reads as TGTGCCAGCAGCTTACGGAGACAGGCAGCTGAAGCTTTCTTT. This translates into CASSLRRQAAEAFF.

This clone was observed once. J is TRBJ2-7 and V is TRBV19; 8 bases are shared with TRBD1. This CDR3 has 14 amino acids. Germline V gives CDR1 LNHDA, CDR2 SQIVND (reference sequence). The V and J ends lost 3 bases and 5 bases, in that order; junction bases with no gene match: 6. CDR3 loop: CASSMTAGGHEQYF. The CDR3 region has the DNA TGTGCCAGTAGTATGACGGCAGGGGGCCACGAGCAGTACTTC.

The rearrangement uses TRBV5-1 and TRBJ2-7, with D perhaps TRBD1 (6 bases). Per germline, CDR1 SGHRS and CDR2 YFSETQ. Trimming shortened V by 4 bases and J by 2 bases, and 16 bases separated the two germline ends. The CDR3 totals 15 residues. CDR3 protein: CASSPSQQGPYEQYF. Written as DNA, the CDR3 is TGCGCCAGCAGCCCCTCCCAACAGGGTCCCTACGAGCAGTACTTC.

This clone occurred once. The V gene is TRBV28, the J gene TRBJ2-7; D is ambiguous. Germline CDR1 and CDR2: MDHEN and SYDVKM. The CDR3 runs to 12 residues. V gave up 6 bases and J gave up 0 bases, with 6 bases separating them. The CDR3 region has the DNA TGTGCCAGCAGGCGAAGCTCCTACGAGCAGTACTTC. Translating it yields CASRRSSYEQYF.

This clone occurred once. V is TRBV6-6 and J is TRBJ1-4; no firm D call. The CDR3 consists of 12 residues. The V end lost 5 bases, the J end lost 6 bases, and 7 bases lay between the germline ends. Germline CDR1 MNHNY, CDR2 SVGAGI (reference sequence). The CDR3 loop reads CASSAYDEKLFF. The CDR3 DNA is TGTGCCAGCAGTGCCTATGATGAAAAACTGTTTTTT.

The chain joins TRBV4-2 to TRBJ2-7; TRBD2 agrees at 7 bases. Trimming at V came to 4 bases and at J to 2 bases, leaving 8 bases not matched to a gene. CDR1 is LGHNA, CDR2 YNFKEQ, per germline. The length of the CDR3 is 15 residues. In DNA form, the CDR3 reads TGTGCCAGCAGCCGAGAGGGAGGGTCGCCCTACGAGCAGTACTTC. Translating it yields CASSREGGSPYEQYF.

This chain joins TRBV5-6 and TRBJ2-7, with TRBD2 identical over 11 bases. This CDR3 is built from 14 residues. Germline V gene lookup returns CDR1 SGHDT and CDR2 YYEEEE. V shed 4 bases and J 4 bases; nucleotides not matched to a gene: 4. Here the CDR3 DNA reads TGTGCCAGCAGCGAGAGACTAGCGGGATACGAGCAGTACTTC. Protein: CASSERLAGYEQYF.

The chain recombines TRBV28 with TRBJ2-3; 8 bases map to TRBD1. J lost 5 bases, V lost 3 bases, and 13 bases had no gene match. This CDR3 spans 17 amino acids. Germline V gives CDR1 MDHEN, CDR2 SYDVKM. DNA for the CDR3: TGTGCCAGCAGTTTCCCTCCCGCAGACAGGGGAGGAGATACGCAGTATTTT. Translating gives CASSFPPADRGGDTQYF.

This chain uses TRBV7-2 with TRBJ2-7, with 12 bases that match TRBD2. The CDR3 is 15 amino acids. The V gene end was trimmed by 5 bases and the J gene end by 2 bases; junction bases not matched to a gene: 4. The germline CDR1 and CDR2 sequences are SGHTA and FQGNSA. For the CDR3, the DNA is TGTGCCAGCAGCATGAGGACTAGCGGGGCCTACGAGCAGTACTTC. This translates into CASSMRTSGAYEQYF.

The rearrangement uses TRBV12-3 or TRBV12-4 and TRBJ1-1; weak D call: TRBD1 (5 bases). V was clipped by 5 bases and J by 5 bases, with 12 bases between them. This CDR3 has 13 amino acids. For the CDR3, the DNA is TGTGCCAGCAGTACAGGTCCTGGGACTGAAGCTTTCTTT. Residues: CASSTGPGTEAFF.

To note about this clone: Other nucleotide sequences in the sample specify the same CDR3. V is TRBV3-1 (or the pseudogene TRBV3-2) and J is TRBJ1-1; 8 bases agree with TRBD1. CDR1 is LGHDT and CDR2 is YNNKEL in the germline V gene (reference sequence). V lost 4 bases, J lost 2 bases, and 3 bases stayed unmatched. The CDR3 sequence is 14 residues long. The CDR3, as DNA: TGTGCCAGCAGCCCCAGGGGGCGCAACACTGAAGCTTTCTTT. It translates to CASSPRGRNTEAFF.

The CDR3 loop reads CASSPRLAGYGEQYF. DNA for the CDR3: TGTGCCAGTAGTCCCAGACTAGCGGGGTATGGAGAGCAGTACTTC. V is TRBV19 and J is TRBJ2-7, with 11 bases identical to TRBD2. Trimming took 5 bases from V and 7 from J; bases not matched to a gene: 10. Per germline, CDR1 LNHDA and CDR2 SQIVND (reference sequence). CDR3 length: 15 amino acids.

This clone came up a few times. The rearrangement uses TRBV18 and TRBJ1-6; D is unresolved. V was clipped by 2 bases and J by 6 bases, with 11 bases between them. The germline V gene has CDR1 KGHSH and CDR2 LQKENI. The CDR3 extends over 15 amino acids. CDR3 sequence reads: CASSPGIEGNSPLHF. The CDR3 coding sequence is TGTGCCAGCTCACCAGGGATAGAGGGTAATTCACCCCTCCACTTT.

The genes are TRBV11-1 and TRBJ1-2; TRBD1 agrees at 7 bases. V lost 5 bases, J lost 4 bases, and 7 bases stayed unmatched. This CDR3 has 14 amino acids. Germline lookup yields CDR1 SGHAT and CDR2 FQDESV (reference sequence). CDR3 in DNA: TGTGCCAGCAGCCGGGGACAGACGACCTATGGCTACACCTTC. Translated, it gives CASSRGQTTYGYTF.

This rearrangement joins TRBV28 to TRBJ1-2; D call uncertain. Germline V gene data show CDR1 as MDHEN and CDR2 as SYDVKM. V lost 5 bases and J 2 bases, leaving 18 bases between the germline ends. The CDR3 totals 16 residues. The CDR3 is CASSPPLVGPNYGYTF. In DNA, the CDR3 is TGTGCCAGCAGTCCACCCCTGGTGGGCCCCAACTATGGCTACACCTTC.

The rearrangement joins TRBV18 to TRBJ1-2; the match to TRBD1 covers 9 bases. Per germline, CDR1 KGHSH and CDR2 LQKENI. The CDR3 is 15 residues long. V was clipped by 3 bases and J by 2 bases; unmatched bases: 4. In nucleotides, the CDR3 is TGTGCCAGCTCACCGGGACAGGGAATAAACTATGGCTACACCTTC. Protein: CASSPGQGINYGYTF.

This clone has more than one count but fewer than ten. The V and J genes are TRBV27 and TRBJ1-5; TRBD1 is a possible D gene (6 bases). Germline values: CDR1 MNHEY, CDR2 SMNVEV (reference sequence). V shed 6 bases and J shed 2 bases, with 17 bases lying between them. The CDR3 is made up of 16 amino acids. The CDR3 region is CASRQAGGGGNQPQHF. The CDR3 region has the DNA TGTGCCAGCAGACAAGCGGGAGGGGGGGGCAATCAGCCCCAGCATTTT.

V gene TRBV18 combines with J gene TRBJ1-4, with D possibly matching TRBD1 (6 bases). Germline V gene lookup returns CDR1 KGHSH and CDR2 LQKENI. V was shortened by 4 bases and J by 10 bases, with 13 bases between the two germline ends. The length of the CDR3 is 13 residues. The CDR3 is CASSLGALGKLFF. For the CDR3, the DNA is TGTGCCAGCTCACTGGGGGCCCTGGGAAAACTGTTTTTT.

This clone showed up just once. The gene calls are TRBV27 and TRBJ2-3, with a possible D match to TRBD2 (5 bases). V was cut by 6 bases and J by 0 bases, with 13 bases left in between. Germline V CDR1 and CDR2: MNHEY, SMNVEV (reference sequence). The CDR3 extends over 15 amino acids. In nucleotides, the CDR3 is TGTGCCAGCAGCGTTTTCGGGGTTAGCACAGATACGCAGTATTTT. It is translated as CASSVFGVSTDTQYF.

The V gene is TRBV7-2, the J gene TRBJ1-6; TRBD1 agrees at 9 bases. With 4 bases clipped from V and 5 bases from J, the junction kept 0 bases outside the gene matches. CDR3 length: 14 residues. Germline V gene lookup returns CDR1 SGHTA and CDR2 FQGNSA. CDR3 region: CASSWTGDNSPLHF. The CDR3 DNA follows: TGTGCCAGCAGCTGGACAGGGGATAATTCACCCCTCCACTTT.